Shown below are 28 T cell receptor beta chains from a single sample sequenced in a study of shared clonotypes between healthy human individuals. The method was immunoSEQ multiplex PCR; TCRdb's version includes in-frame clones alone and lacks a portion of them. The sample records about 490,000 clones, around 78% being singletons. The specimen sequenced was PBMCs. The receptors shown here come from a woman in her 40s in good health. Some clones in this sample may be carry-over from other donors' samples.

The chain has TRBV27 and TRBJ2-7; possibly TRBD2 for D (6 bases). V was trimmed by 5 bases and J by 5 bases, leaving 16 bases between them. The CDR3 runs to 14 residues. Germline lookup yields CDR1 MNHEY and CDR2 SMNVEV (reference sequence). CDR3 nucleotides: TGTGCCAGCAGTAGGACCCAGGGAGGAGACGAGCAGTACTTC. Its translation is CASSRTQGGDEQYF.

This clone occurred many times. The chain employs TRBV30 and TRBJ2-2, with D perhaps being TRBD1 or TRBD2 (5 bases each). The CDR3 sequence is 14 residues long. The V and J ends lost 0 bases and 8 bases respectively, with 13 bases between them. Germline CDR1 GTSNPN, CDR2 SVGIG (reference sequence). The CDR3 protein is CAWSVGSPGGELFF. CDR3 coding DNA: TGTGCCTGGAGTGTTGGGAGCCCAGGGGGGGAGCTGTTTTTT.

The gene calls are TRBV7-9 and TRBJ2-2, with 9 bases fitting TRBD2. Per germline, CDR1 SEHNR and CDR2 FQNEAQ (reference sequence). The CDR3 totals 19 residues. The V segment lost 2 bases and the J segment 7 bases; nucleotides outside the gene matches: 17. DNA for the CDR3: TGTGCCAGCAGCTTATACGGGACTAGCAGGCCCCCTGGGGTCGGGGAGCTGTTTTTT. This sequence encodes CASSLYGTSRPPGVGELFF.

This clone was recorded a few times. The rearrangement links TRBV2 to TRBJ2-7; TRBD2 agrees at 9 bases. Germline values: CDR1 SNHLY, CDR2 FYNNEI. Trimming took 4 bases from V and 3 from J; bases not matched to a gene: 4. The CDR3 totals 14 residues. This CDR3 reads CASSAGSGSYEQYF. In nucleotides, the CDR3 is TGTGCCAGCAGTGCAGGTAGCGGGAGCTACGAGCAGTACTTC. The complete variable domain, with remaining parts taken from reference TRBV2 and TRBJ2-7, reads EPEVTQTPSHQVTQMGQEVILRCVPISNHLYFYWYRQILGQKVEFLVSFYNNEISEKSEIFDDQFSVERPDGSNFTLKIRSTKLEDSAMYFCASSAGSGSYEQYFGPGTRLTVT.

This chain connects TRBV19 to TRBJ2-2, with 7 bases fitting TRBD2. This CDR3 has 16 amino acids. V was clipped by 5 bases and J by 1 base; unmatched bases: 7. Per germline, CDR1 LNHDA and CDR2 SQIVND (reference sequence). CDR3 protein: CASSVQIAGNTGELFF. In DNA form, the CDR3 reads TGTGCCAGTAGTGTGCAGATAGCGGGGAACACCGGGGAGCTGTTTTTT.

About this clone: This sample also contains other DNA sequences that code for the same CDR3. This sequence joins TRBV5-1 and TRBJ1-2, with D uncertain. Germline loops: CDR1 SGHRS, CDR2 YFSETQ. V lost 0 bases, J lost 5 bases, and 5 bases lay in between. The CDR3 length is 12 residues. The CDR3 protein is CASSLAGYGYTF. The CDR3 DNA is TGCGCCAGCAGCTTGGCCGGGTATGGCTACACCTTC.

The chain recombines TRBV7-2 with TRBJ2-3, with 9 bases that match TRBD2. Trimming cost V 0 bases and J 0 bases; bases outside gene matches: 4. The CDR3 consists of 17 residues. CDR1 and CDR2 (germline): SGHTA, FQGNSA. The CDR3 spells CASSLASSGISTDTQYF. The DNA of the CDR3 is TGTGCCAGCAGCTTAGCGTCTAGCGGGATCAGCACAGATACGCAGTATTTT.

The DNA of the CDR3 is TGTGCCAGCAGCCTATCCGGGACAGGGGGCTATCAGCCCCAGCATTTT. It codes for CASSLSGTGGYQPQHF. J is TRBJ1-5 and V is TRBV28; TRBD1 agrees at 12 bases. CDR1 and CDR2 (germline): MDHEN, SYDVKM. V lost 6 bases to trimming and J lost 5 bases; unmatched junction nucleotides: 8. There are 16 residues in the CDR3.

Comment on this clone: A far larger clone is just one base off, so this is likely a read error. The chain links TRBV5-1 to TRBJ1-2; no clear D gene. From germline, CDR1 is SGHRS and CDR2 YFSETQ. The CDR3 covers 13 residues. CDR3 residues: CASNLASEDGYTF. The CDR3, as DNA: TGCGCCAGCAACTTGGCGTCAGAAGATGGCTACACCTTC.

The rearrangement uses TRBV5-1 and TRBJ2-1, with D tentatively TRBD2 (5 bases). Trimming took 9 bases from V and 2 from J, leaving 15 bases between them. The CDR3 spans 14 residues. Germline assignment: CDR1 SGHRS and CDR2 YFSETQ. The CDR3 DNA reads as TGCGCCACTAATGGAGGTGGAACCTACAATGAGCAGTTCTTC. Translated, it gives CATNGGGTYNEQFF. Full variable domain (remainder filled in from reference TRBV5-1 and TRBJ2-1): KAGVTQTPRYLIKTRGQQVTLSCSPISGHRSVSWYQQTPGQGLQFLFEYFSETQRNKGNFPGRFSGRQFSNSRSEMNVSTLELGDSALYLCATNGGGTYNEQFFGPGTRLTVL.

The chain is built from TRBV29-1 and TRBJ2-5, with a weak D call TRBD1 (5 bases). The CDR3 covers 14 residues. Germline CDR1 SQVTM, CDR2 ANQGSEA. V lost 7 bases and J lost 5, with 20 bases in between. CDR3 sequence: CSAAKGQAGETQYF. CDR3 bases: TGCAGCGCGGCTAAGGGCCAGGCAGGGGAGACCCAGTACTTC.

As to this clone: Given a far larger clone just one base away, this is likely a sequencing read error. The sample has other DNA sequences that encode this CDR3 too. The chain combines TRBV5-4 with TRBJ1-2; D is possibly TRBD1 (5 bases). Trimming pared 2 bases from V and 8 bases from J, leaving 16 bases between. CDR3 length: 14 amino acids. Germline values: CDR1 SGHNT, CDR2 YYREEE (reference sequence). The CDR3, as DNA: TGTGCCAGCAGCTTTTTACAGGAGGAATACGGCTACACCTTC. Translated: CASSFLQEEYGYTF.

J is TRBJ2-3 and V is TRBV6-6, with 13 bases fitting TRBD2. The ends lost 11 bases at V and 15 bases at J; junction bases unmatched: 14. Germline V gives CDR1 MNHNY, CDR2 SVGAGI (reference sequence). The CDR3 covers 13 residues. CDR3 DNA sequence: TGTGCCTCATCGGGGGGACTAGCGGGGCGATTATATTTT. Residues: CASSGGLAGRLYF.

To note about this clone: This clone may be a read error of a much larger clone one base away. The V and J genes are TRBV27 and TRBJ1-2; D not certain. The CDR3 sequence is 13 residues long. Germline CDR1 is MNHEY and CDR2 is SMNVEV (reference sequence). This CDR3 is CASSLSGGYGHTF. In DNA, the CDR3 is TGTGCCAGCAGTTTATCCGGTGGCTATGGCCACACCTTC.

A note on this clone: The sample contains more than one DNA sequence encoding this CDR3. The chain is built from TRBV5-6 and TRBJ2-1; unclear D gene. V shed 0 bases and J shed 9 bases, with 7 bases lying between them. The CDR3 runs 12 residues. Germline CDR1 reads SGHDT; CDR2 reads YYEEEE. The CDR3 coding sequence is TGTGCCAGCAGCTTGGCCAGGCGTGAGCAGTTCTTC. Translating gives CASSLARREQFF.

This clone came up a few times. This chain connects TRBV5-1 to TRBJ2-1; D may be TRBD1 (5 bases). The V and J ends lost 5 bases and 2 bases respectively, with 11 bases between them. Germline-derived CDR1 and CDR2 are SGHRS and YFSETQ. This CDR3 is built from 14 residues. The CDR3, as DNA: TGCGCCAGCAGACAGGATATCACCTACAATGAGCAGTTCTTC. Amino acids: CASRQDITYNEQFF.

The rearrangement uses TRBV19 and TRBJ2-5; 10 positions agree with TRBD1. This CDR3 contains 16 residues. Germline V CDR1 and CDR2: LNHDA, SQIVND (reference sequence). The ends lost 3 bases at V and 0 bases at J; junction bases unmatched: 4. The CDR3 nucleotides are TGTGCCAGTAGTATGGGGGGACAGGGGAACCAAGAGACCCAGTACTTC. Translated: CASSMGGQGNQETQYF. The complete variable domain, with remaining parts taken from reference TRBV19 and TRBJ2-5, reads DGGITQSPKYLFRKEGQNVTLSCEQNLNHDAMYWYRQDPGQGLRLIYYSQIVNDFQKGDIAEGYSVSREKKESFPLTVTSAQKNPTAFYLCASSMGGQGNQETQYFGPGTRLLVL.

V gene TRBV4-3 combines with J gene TRBJ2-4; D gene uncertain. V was cut by 0 bases and J by 0 bases, with 6 bases left in between. The CDR3 runs 15 residues. Germline CDR1 and CDR2: LGHNA and YSLEER. In DNA, the CDR3 is TGCGCCAGCAGCCAAGATGTCGTAGCCAAAAACATTCAGTACTTC. This encodes CASSQDVVAKNIQYF.

This clone was recorded a few times. The rearrangement uses TRBV9 and TRBJ2-7; 9 bases are shared with TRBD1. J was trimmed by 2 bases and V by 0 bases; bases with no gene match: 0. Germline loops: CDR1 SGDLS, CDR2 YYNGEE. The length of the CDR3 is 14 residues. In DNA, the CDR3 is TGTGCCAGCAGCGTAGGACAGGGGGCCTACGAGCAGTACTTC. As protein: CASSVGQGAYEQYF.

The chain joins TRBV6-5 to TRBJ1-1; tentatively, D is TRBD1 (6 bases). V was cut by 6 bases and J by 9 bases, with 20 bases left in between. CDR3 length: 14 residues. Germline values: CDR1 MNHEY, CDR2 SVGAGI. In nucleotides, the CDR3 is TGTGCCAGCAGACCCGGACAGAATAGTCGTCAAGCTTTCTTT. Translated: CASRPGQNSRQAFF.

This chain joins TRBV29-1 and TRBJ1-3; no firm D call. The CDR3 length is 13 residues. V was cut by 5 bases and J by 0 bases, with 8 bases left in between. Germline V gives CDR1 SQVTM, CDR2 ANQGSEA. CDR3 in DNA: TGCAGCGTTATGCCGAGCTCTGGAAACACCATATATTTT. This sequence encodes CSVMPSSGNTIYF.

About this clone itself: The junction differs from germline at one of its ends, possibly a read error. The chain couples TRBV7-7 to TRBJ2-6; unclear D gene. The V gene's germline CDR1 is SSHAT and CDR2 FNYEAQ (reference sequence). The CDR3 contains 18 residues. CDR3 in DNA: TGTGCCAGCAGCTCATCTCATAAGGCCACAAAGTCGGGCCAACGTCCTGATTTC. Translated: CASSSSHKATKSGQRPDF.

The chain joins TRBV5-4 to TRBJ2-7, with D hard to call. Germline CDR1 reads SGHNT; CDR2 reads YYREEE (reference sequence). The CDR3 has 15 amino acids. The V end lost 3 bases, the J end lost 4 bases, and 17 bases lay between the germline ends. The CDR3 sequence: CASSSKGPGGYEQYF. The CDR3 DNA reads TGTGCCAGCAGCTCAAAAGGGCCCGGCGGATACGAGCAGTACTTC.

This clone was recorded once. The J gene is TRBJ1-2, the V gene TRBV30, with a weak D call TRBD1 (5 bases). This CDR3 is built from 13 residues. Trimming stripped 5 bases from V and 0 bases from J, with 10 bases between. CDR1 and CDR2 from the germline V gene are GTSNPN and SVGIG (reference sequence). DNA of the CDR3: TGTGCCTGGGGGCAGGGAGCTAACTATGGCTACACCTTC. Translated, it gives CAWGQGANYGYTF.

The chain has TRBV5-1 and TRBJ1-1, with 7 positions matching TRBD1. Germline V gives CDR1 SGHRS, CDR2 YFSETQ. V lost 0 bases and J lost 3; bases outside the gene matches: 2. The CDR3 is 14 residues long. CDR3 region: CASSLVRGDTEAFF. The CDR3 coding sequence is TGCGCCAGCAGCTTGGTCAGGGGGGACACTGAAGCTTTCTTT.

The chain recombines TRBV4-1 with TRBJ2-3, with 7 nucleotides matching TRBD2. CDR1 MGHRA and CDR2 YSYEKL come from the germline V gene. J was trimmed by 2 bases and V by 3 bases; bases with no gene match: 14. The CDR3 is made up of 18 amino acids. The CDR3 loop reads CASSHQRRSSGLTDTQYF. CDR3 coding DNA: TGCGCCAGCAGCCACCAACGACGTTCTAGCGGCCTCACAGATACGCAGTATTTT.

The rearrangement uses TRBV2 and TRBJ1-2; 7 bases are shared with TRBD1. From germline, CDR1 is SNHLY and CDR2 FYNNEI. The CDR3 totals 14 residues. V gave up 9 bases and J gave up 4 bases; unmatched junction bases: 11. The CDR3 protein is CARGGTGVAYGYTF. In DNA form, the CDR3 reads TGTGCCAGGGGTGGCACAGGGGTCGCCTATGGCTACACCTTC.

This rearrangement joins TRBV7-2 to TRBJ1-3; D remains ambiguous. In germline, CDR1 is SGHTA, CDR2 FQGNSA. CDR3 length equals 15 residues. The V gene lost 1 base and the J gene lost 0 bases, with 7 bases spanning the gap. The CDR3 protein is CASSLDPGSGNTIYF. The CDR3 region has the DNA TGTGCCAGCAGCTTAGATCCGGGCTCTGGAAACACCATATATTTT.